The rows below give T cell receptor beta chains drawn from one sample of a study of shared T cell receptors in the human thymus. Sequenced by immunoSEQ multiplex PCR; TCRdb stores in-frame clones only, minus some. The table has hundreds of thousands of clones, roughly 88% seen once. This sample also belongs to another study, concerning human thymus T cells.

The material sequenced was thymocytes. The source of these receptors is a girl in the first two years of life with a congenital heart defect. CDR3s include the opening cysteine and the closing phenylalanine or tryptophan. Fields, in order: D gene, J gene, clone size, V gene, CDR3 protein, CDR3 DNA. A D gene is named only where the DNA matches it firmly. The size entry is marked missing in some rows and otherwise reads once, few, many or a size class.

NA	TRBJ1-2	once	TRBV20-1	CSARVGIGYTF	TGCAGTGCTAGAGTCGGGATTGGCTACACCTTC
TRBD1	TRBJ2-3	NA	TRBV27	CASRTGTGQDTQYF	TGTGCCAGCAGGACCGGGACAGGCCAAGATACGCAGTATTTT
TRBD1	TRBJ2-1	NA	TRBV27	CASSFPRQGANEQFF	TGTGCCAGCAGTTTCCCTCGACAGGGGGCTAATGAGCAGTTCTTC
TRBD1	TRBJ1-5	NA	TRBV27	CASSPTGANQPQHF	TGTGCCAGCAGTCCGACAGGGGCCAATCAGCCCCAGCATTTT
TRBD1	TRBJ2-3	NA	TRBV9	CASSRGQGSTDTQYF	TGTGCCAGCAGCCGGGGACAGGGGAGCACAGATACGCAGTATTTT
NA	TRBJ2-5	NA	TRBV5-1	CASSLSHRQDQETQYF	TGCGCCAGCAGCTTATCCCATAGGCAGGACCAAGAGACCCAGTACTTC
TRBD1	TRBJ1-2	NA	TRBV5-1	CASSSLQGARNYGYTF	TGCGCCAGCAGCTCGCTACAGGGGGCTAGAAACTATGGCTACACCTTC
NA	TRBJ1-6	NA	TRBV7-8	CASSFSGGDTHSPLHF	TGTGCCAGCAGCTTTTCGGGAGGGGATACCCATTCACCCCTCCACTTT
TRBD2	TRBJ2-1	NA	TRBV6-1	CASSDGLADSYNEQFF	TGTGCCAGCAGTGACGGACTAGCGGATTCCTACAATGAGCAGTTCTTC
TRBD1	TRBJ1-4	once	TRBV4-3	CASSHRLGTGSEPNEKLFF	TGCGCCAGCAGCCACCGCTTAGGGACAGGCAGTGAACCTAATGAAAAACTGTTTTTT
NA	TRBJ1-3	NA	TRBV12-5	CASGLTRQVRGNTIYF	TGTGCTAGTGGTTTGACCCGACAGGTTAGAGGAAACACCATATATTTT
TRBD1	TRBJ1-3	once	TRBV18	CASSPHRGGNTIYF	TGTGCCAGCTCACCCCACAGGGGAGGAAACACCATATATTTT
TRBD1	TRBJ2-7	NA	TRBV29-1	CSVERAGGSYEQYF	TGCAGCGTTGAACGGGCAGGGGGCTCCTACGAGCAGTACTTC
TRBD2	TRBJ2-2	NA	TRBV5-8	CASSLVSGGRRTGELFF	TGTGCCAGCAGCTTGGTCAGCGGCGGGAGACGAACCGGGGAGCTGTTTTTT
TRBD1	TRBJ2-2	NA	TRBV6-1	CASSGTGETGELFF	TGTGCCAGCAGTGGGACAGGGGAAACCGGGGAGCTGTTTTTT
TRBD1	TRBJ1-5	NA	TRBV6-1	CASSITGGQPQHF	TGTGCCAGCAGCATAACAGGGGGTCAGCCCCAGCATTTT
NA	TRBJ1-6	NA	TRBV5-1	CASSLGGDPATYNSPLHF	TGCGCCAGCAGCTTGGGGGGGGATCCTGCGACCTATAATTCACCCCTCCACTTT
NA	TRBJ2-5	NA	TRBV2	CAGEPGQGASGGLETQYF	TGTGCCGGAGAACCGGGACAGGGGGCTAGCGGGGGGTTGGAGACCCAGTACTTC
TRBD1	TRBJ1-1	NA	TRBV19	CASSMQQGDTEAFF	TGTGCCAGTAGTATGCAACAGGGGGACACTGAAGCTTTCTTT
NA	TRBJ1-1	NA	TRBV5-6	CASSLATANTEAFF	TGTGCCAGCAGCTTGGCGACAGCGAACACTGAAGCTTTCTTT
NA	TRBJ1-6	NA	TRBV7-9	CASSLESGDNNYNSPLHF	TGTGCCAGCAGCTTAGAGTCAGGGGACAACAACTATAATTCACCCCTCCACTTT
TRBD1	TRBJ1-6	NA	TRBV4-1	CASSPDRDSYNSPLHF	TGCGCCAGCAGCCCAGACAGGGACTCCTATAATTCCCCCCTCCACTTT
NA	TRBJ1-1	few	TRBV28	CASSFPRTFGTNHRVGGAFF	TGTGCCAGCAGTTTTCCCCGTACCTTTGGCACAAATCATAGGGTTGGAGGAGCTTTCTTT
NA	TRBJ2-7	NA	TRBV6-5	CASRLSREQYF	TGTGCCAGCCGACTCTCTCGGGAGCAGTACTTC